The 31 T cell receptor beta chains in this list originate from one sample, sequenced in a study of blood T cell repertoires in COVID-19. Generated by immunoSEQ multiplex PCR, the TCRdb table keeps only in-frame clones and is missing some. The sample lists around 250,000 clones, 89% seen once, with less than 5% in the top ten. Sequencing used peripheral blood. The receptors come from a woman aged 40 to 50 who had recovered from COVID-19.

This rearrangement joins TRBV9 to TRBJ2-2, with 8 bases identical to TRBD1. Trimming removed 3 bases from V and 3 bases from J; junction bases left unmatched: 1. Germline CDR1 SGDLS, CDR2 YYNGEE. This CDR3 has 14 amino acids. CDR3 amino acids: CASSGTGHTGELFF. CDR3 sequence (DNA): TGTGCCAGCAGCGGGACAGGGCACACCGGGGAGCTGTTTTTT.

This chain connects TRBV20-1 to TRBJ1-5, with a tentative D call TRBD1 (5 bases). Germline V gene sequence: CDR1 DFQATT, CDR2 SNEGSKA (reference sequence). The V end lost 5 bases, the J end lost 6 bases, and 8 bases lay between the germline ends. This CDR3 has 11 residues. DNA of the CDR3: TGCAGTGCTGGGAGGGGTCAGCCCCAGCATTTT. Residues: CSAGRGQPQHF.

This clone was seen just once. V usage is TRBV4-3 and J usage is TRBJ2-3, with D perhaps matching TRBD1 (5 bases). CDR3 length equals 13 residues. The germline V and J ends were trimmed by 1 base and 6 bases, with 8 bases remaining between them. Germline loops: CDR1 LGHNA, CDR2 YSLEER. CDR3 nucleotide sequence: TGCGCCAGCAGCCAAGGCAGGGCGGATACGCAGTATTTT. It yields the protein CASSQGRADTQYF.

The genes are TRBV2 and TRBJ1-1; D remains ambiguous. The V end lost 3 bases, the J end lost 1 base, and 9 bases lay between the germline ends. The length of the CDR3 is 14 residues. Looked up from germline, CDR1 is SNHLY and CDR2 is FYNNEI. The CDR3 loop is CASSDARENTEAFF. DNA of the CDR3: TGTGCCAGCAGTGACGCTCGAGAGAACACTGAAGCTTTCTTT.

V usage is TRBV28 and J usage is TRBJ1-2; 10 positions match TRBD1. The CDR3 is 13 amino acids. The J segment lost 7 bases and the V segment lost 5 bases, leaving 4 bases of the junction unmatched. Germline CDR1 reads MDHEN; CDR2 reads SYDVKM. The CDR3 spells CASSRGQGLGYTF. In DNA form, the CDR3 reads TGTGCCAGCAGTCGGGGACAGGGGCTTGGCTACACCTTC.

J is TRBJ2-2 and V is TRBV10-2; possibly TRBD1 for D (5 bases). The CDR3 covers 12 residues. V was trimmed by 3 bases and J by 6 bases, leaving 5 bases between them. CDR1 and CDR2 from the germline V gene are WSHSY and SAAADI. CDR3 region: CASSDRAGELFF. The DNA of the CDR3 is TGCGCCAGCAGTGACAGGGCCGGGGAGCTGTTTTTT.

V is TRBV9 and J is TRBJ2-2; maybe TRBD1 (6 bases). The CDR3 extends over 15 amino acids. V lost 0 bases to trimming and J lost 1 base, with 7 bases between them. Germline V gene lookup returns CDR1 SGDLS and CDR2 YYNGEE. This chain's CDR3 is CASSVVQGNTGELFF. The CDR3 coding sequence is TGTGCCAGCAGCGTAGTACAGGGGAACACCGGGGAGCTGTTTTTT.

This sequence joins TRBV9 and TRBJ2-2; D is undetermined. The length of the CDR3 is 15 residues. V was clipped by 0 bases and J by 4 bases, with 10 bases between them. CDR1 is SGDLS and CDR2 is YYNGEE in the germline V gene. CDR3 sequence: CASSVESSPTGELFF. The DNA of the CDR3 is TGTGCCAGCAGCGTAGAGAGTAGTCCCACCGGGGAGCTGTTTTTT.

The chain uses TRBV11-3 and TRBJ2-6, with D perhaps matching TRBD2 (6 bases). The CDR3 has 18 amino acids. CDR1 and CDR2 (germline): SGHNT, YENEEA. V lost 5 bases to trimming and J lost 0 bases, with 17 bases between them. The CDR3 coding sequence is TGTGCCAGCAGCCGTGGGGGGACCTCAAGCTCTGGGGCCAACGTCCTGACTTTC. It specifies CASSRGGTSSSGANVLTF.

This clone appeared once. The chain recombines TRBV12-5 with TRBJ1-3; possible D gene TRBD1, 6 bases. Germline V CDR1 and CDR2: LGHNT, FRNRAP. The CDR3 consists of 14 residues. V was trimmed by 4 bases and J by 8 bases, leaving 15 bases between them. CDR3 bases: TGTGCTAGTGGTTCGATGACAGGAGGAGACACCATATATTTT. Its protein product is CASGSMTGGDTIYF.

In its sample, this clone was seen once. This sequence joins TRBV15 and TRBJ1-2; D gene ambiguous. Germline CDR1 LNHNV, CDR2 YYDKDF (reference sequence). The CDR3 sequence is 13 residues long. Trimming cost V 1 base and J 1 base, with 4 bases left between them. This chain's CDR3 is CATSRASNYGYTF. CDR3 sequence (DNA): TGTGCCACCAGCAGAGCCAGTAACTATGGCTACACCTTC. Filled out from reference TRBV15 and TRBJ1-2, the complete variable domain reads DAMVIQNPRYQVTQFGKPVTLSCSQTLNHNVMYWYQQKSSQAPKLLFHYYDKDFNNEADTPDNFQSRRPNTSFCFLDIRSPGLGDTAMYLCATSRASNYGYTFGSGTRLTVV.

The CDR3 DNA follows: TGTGCCAACCCCAATCCCGGAGCTTTCTTT. Its protein is CANPNPGAFF. The chain joins TRBV27 to TRBJ1-1; no reliable D call. This CDR3 is built from 10 residues. The V and J ends lost 10 bases and 10 bases respectively, with 13 bases between them. CDR1 and CDR2 from the germline V gene are MNHEY and SMNVEV (reference sequence).

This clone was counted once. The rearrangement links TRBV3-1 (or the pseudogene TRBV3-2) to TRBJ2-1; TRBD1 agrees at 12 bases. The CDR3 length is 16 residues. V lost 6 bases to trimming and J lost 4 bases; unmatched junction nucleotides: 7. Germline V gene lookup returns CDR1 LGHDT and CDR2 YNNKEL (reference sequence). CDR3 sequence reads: CASRHRDRGPYNEQFF. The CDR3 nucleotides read TGTGCCAGCAGGCACCGGGACAGGGGGCCTTACAATGAGCAGTTCTTC.

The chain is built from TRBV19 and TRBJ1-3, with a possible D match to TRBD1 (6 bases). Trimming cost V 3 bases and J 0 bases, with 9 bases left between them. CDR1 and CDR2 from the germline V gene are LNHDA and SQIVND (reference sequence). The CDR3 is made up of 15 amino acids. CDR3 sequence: CASSIDRYSGNTIYF. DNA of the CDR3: TGTGCCAGTAGTATCGACAGGTACTCTGGAAACACCATATATTTT.

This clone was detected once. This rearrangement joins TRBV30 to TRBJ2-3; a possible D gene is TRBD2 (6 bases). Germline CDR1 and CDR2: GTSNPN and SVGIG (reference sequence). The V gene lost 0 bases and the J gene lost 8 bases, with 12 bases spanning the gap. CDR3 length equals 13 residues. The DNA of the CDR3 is TGTGCCTGGAGTGTAAGGGAGGAGGGTACGCAGTATTTT. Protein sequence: CAWSVREEGTQYF.

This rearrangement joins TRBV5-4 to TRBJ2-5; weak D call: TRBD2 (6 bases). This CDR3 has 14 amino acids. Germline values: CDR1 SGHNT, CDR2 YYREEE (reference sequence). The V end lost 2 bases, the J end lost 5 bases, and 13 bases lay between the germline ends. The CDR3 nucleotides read TGTGCCAGCAGCTTTTTTCGGGGGAGGGAGACCCAGTACTTC. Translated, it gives CASSFFRGRETQYF.

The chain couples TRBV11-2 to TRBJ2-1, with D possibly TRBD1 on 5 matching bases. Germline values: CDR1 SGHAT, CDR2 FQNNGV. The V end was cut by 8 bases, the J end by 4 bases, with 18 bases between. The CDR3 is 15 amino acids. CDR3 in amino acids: CASSKLTGRYNEQFF. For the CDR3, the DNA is TGTGCCAGCTCCAAGCTAACAGGACGATACAATGAGCAGTTCTTC.

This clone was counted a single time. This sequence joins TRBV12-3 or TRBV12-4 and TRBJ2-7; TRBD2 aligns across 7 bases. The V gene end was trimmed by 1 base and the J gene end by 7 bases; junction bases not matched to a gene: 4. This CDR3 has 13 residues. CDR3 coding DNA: TGTGCCAGCAGTTTAGGGACTAGTAGAGAGCAGTACGTC. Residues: CASSLGTSREQYV.

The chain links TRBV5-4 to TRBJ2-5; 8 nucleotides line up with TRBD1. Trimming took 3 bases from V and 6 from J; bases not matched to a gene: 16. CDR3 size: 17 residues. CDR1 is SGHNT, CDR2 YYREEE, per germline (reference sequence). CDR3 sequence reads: CASSWSSAGGSWKTQYF. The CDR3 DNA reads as TGTGCCAGCAGCTGGTCGAGTGCAGGGGGCAGTTGGAAGACCCAGTACTTC.

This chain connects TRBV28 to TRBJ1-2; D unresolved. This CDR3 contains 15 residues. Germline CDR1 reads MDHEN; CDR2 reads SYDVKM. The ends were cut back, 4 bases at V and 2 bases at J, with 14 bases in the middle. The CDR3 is CASSSPPDVNYGYTF. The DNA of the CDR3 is TGTGCCAGCAGTTCCCCTCCAGATGTGAACTATGGCTACACCTTC.

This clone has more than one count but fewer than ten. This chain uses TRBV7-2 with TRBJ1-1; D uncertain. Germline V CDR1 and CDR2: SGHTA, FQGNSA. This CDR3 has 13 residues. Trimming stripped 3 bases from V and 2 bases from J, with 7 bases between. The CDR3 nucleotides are TGTGCCAGCAGCTTGGAGGGAAACACTGAAGCTTTCTTT. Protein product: CASSLEGNTEAFF.

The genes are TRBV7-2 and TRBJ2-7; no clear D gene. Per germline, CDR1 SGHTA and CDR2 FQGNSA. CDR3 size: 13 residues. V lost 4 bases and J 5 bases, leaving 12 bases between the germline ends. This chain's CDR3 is CASSSVFPDEQYF. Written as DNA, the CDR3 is TGTGCCAGCAGCTCAGTCTTCCCCGACGAGCAGTACTTC.

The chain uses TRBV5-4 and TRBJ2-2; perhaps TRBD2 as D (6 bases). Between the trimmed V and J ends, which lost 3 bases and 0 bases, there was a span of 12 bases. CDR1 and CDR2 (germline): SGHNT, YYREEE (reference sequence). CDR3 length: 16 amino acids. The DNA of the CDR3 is TGTGCCAGCAGCTCCGGAGGGACCTCGAACACCGGGGAGCTGTTTTTT. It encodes CASSSGGTSNTGELFF.

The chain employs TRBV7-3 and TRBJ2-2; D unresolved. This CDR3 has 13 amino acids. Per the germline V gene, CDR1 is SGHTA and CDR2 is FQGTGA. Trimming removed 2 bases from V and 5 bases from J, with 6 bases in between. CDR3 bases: TGTGCCAGCAGCTTACGTCCGACCGGGGAGCTGTTTTTT. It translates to CASSLRPTGELFF.

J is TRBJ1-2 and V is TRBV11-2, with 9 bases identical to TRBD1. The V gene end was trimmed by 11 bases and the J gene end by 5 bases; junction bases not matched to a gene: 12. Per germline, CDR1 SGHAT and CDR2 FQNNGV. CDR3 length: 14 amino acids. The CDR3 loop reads CAPRGDRALYGYTF. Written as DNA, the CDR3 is TGTGCCCCAAGGGGGGACAGGGCCTTATATGGCTACACCTTC.

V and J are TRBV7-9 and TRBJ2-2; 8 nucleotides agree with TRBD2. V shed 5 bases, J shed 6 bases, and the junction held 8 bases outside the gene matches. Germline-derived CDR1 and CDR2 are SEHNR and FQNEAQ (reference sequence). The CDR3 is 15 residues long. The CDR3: CASSPHRGGPGELFF. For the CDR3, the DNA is TGTGCCAGCAGCCCACATCGGGGGGGCCCCGGGGAGCTGTTTTTT. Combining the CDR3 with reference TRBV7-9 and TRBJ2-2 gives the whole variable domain DTGVSQNPRHKITKRGQNVTFRCDPISEHNRLYWYRQTLGQGPEFLTYFQNEAQLEKSRLLSDRFSAERPKGSFSTLEIQRTEQGDSAMYLCASSPHRGGPGELFFGEGSRLTVL.

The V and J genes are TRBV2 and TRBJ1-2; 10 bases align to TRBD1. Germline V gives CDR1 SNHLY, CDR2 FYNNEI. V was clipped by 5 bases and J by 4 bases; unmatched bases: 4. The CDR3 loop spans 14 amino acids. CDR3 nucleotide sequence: TGTGCCAGCAGTCTGGGACAGGGGTCCTATGGCTACACCTTC. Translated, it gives CASSLGQGSYGYTF.

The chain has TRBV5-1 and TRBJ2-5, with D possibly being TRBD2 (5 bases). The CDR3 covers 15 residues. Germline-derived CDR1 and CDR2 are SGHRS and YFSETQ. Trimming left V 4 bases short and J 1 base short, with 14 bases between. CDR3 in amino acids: CASSLLGEFQETQYF. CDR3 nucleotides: TGCGCCAGCAGCCTGTTGGGAGAGTTCCAAGAGACCCAGTACTTC.

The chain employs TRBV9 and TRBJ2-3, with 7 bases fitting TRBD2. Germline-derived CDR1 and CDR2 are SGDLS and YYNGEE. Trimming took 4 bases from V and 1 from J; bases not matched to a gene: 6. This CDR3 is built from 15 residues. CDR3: CASSRTAGGTDTQYF. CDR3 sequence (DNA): TGTGCCAGCAGCCGTACCGCGGGGGGCACAGATACGCAGTATTTT.

This chain's CDR3 is CASSQNLAGNADTQYF. In DNA form, the CDR3 reads TGTGCCAGCAGCCAAAACCTAGCGGGGAACGCAGATACGCAGTATTTT. The chain links TRBV11-2 to TRBJ2-3, with 9 positions matching TRBD2. V lost 5 bases to trimming and J lost 4 bases; unmatched junction nucleotides: 10. CDR3 size: 16 residues. The germline V gene encodes CDR1 SGHAT and CDR2 FQNNGV.

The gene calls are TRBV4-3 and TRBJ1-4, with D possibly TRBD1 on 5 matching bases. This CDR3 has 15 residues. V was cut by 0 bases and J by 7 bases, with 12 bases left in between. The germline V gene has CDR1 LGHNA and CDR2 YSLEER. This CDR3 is CASSQDTGRGEKLFF. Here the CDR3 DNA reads TGCGCCAGCAGCCAAGATACGGGGAGGGGTGAAAAACTGTTTTTT.